This T cell receptor beta chain emerged from a study of shared clonotypes between healthy human individuals. This CDR3 has 14 amino acids. The germline V gene has CDR1 MNHNS and CDR2 SASEGT. The germline V and J ends were trimmed by 6 bases and 0 bases, with 11 bases remaining between them. The repertoire was sequenced with immunoSEQ multiplex PCR; TCRdb's copy has only in-frame clones and lacks some. The top ten hold more than 1.5% of the sample, which has 650,000 to 800,000 clones, 72% seen once. This receptor was taken from a young woman in good health. The chain couples TRBV6-1 to TRBJ1-1; D remains ambiguous. Sequencing input: memory CD4+ T cells sorted from blood. Subset defined: CD45RA-negative fraction. CDR3: CASRLDFMNTEAFF. The DNA for the CDR3 is TGTGCCAGCAGGTTGGATTTCATGAACACTGAAGCTTTCTTT.